Below are 21 T cell receptor beta chains sequenced from a single sample in a study of blood T cell repertoires in COVID-19. Sequencing was performed with immunoSEQ multiplex PCR; in TCRdb, only in-frame clones are kept and a portion is missing. The sample has approximately 140,000 clones, roughly 90% seen once. Sequencing used peripheral blood. These receptors were collected from a man aged 50-59 years with active or convalescent COVID-19.

The chain joins TRBV29-1 to TRBJ2-1; 12 bases are shared with TRBD2. Germline CDR1 and CDR2: SQVTM and ANQGSEA. V shed 2 bases, J shed 8 bases, and the junction held 16 bases outside the gene matches. This CDR3 is 18 amino acids long. The CDR3, as DNA: TGCAGCGTTGAACCGAACCCCCGACTAGCGGGAGTAGGGGATGAGCAGTTCTTC. Its translation: CSVEPNPRLAGVGDEQFF.

The chain carries TRBV30 and TRBJ1-2, with 7 bases identical to TRBD1. The trim removed 2 bases at V and 7 bases at J, leaving 7 bases unmatched. CDR3 length: 13 residues. Germline assignment: CDR1 GTSNPN and CDR2 SVGIG (reference sequence). CDR3 sequence reads: CAWSYRGRAGYTF. DNA of the CDR3: TGTGCCTGGAGTTACAGGGGACGGGCTGGCTACACCTTC.

The rearrangement links TRBV28 to TRBJ2-1, with 10 bases identical to TRBD2. V shed 6 bases and J 3 bases; nucleotides not matched to a gene: 5. Germline CDR1 reads MDHEN; CDR2 reads SYDVKM. The CDR3 runs to 15 residues. For the CDR3, the DNA is TGTGCCAGCAGCCCTCCTAGCGGGAGCTACAATGAGCAGTTCTTC. Translating gives CASSPPSGSYNEQFF.

The V call is TRBV28, the J call TRBJ1-3; 7 bases line up with TRBD1. Looked up from germline, CDR1 is MDHEN and CDR2 is SYDVKM. This CDR3 region has 16 residues. V was clipped by 6 bases and J by 0 bases; unmatched bases: 8. DNA for the CDR3: TGTGCCAGCAGGCTCGGGACAGTACCCTCTGGAAACACCATATATTTT. Translating gives CASRLGTVPSGNTIYF.

This clone was detected only once. The chain couples TRBV11-3 to TRBJ2-7, with 7 bases matching TRBD1. Germline-derived CDR1 and CDR2 are SGHNT and YENEEA. The CDR3 sequence is 13 residues long. With V trimmed by 1 base and J by 9 bases, 6 bases remained unmatched. The CDR3 region is CASSLGQQGSQYF. DNA for the CDR3: TGTGCCAGCAGCTTAGGTCAACAGGGGTCGCAGTACTTC.

The V and J genes are TRBV7-9 and TRBJ2-5; possibly TRBD2 for D (6 bases). The germline V gene has CDR1 SEHNR and CDR2 FQNEAQ (reference sequence). The V gene lost 7 bases and the J gene lost 7 bases, with 28 bases spanning the gap. The CDR3 length is 17 residues. The CDR3 bases are TGTGCCAGCACCCTCGGGGGTGGGGCGATGACCCAGGGGACCCAGTACTTC. It translates to CASTLGGGAMTQGTQYF.

The chain combines TRBV27 with TRBJ1-4; possible D gene TRBD1, 6 bases. The V gene lost 3 bases and the J gene lost 7 bases, with 12 bases spanning the gap. This CDR3 is 14 amino acids long. Per the germline V gene, CDR1 is MNHEY and CDR2 is SMNVEV (reference sequence). CDR3 protein: CASSFQGKSEKLFF. The CDR3 nucleotides are TGTGCCAGCAGTTTCCAGGGGAAAAGTGAAAAACTGTTTTTT.

The CDR3 DNA reads as TGCAGTGCAAGTAGGACAGGCAGGTACGAGCAGTACTTC. Translation: CSASRTGRYEQYF. The gene calls are TRBV20-1 and TRBJ2-7; 7 bases align to TRBD1. The V segment lost 6 bases and the J segment 4 bases; nucleotides outside the gene matches: 9. The germline V gene encodes CDR1 DFQATT and CDR2 SNEGSKA (reference sequence). The length of the CDR3 is 13 residues.

The V and J genes are TRBV9 and TRBJ2-1; D possibly corresponds to TRBD1 (6 bases). This CDR3 has 14 residues. Trimming cost V 4 bases and J 6 bases, with 14 bases left between them. Germline V gives CDR1 SGDLS, CDR2 YYNGEE. The CDR3 loop is CASSPNRVGNEQFF. CDR3 in DNA: TGTGCCAGCAGCCCCAACAGGGTAGGCAATGAGCAGTTCTTC. Full variable domain (outside the CDR3, taken from reference TRBV9 and TRBJ2-1): DSGVTQTPKHLITATGQRVTLRCSPRSGDLSVYWYQQSLDQGLQFLIQYYNGEERAKGNILERFSAQQFPDLHSELNLSSLELGDSALYFCASSPNRVGNEQFFGPGTRLTVL.

The chain joins TRBV12-5 to TRBJ2-1, with TRBD1 matching over 8 bases. V shed 5 bases, J shed 7 bases, and the junction held 7 bases outside the gene matches. The CDR3 length is 14 residues. Germline V gives CDR1 LGHNT, CDR2 FRNRAP. CDR3 sequence reads: CASGLQGALNEQFF. The CDR3 DNA follows: TGTGCTAGTGGTCTGCAGGGGGCTTTAAATGAGCAGTTCTTC.

The genes are TRBV9 and TRBJ1-5; the D is unclear. V was cut by 3 bases and J by 3 bases, with 13 bases left in between. The CDR3 loop spans 15 amino acids. Germline CDR1 is SGDLS and CDR2 is YYNGEE. CDR3 in amino acids: CASSEEGRLNQPQHF. CDR3 nucleotide sequence: TGTGCCAGCAGCGAGGAGGGAAGACTCAATCAGCCCCAGCATTTT.

The V call is TRBV4-1, the J call TRBJ2-4; the match to TRBD1 covers 7 bases. Germline trimming cut 1 base from V and 7 bases from J; bases unmatched to any gene: 4. CDR1 is MGHRA, CDR2 YSYEKL, per germline. This CDR3 is 14 amino acids long. The CDR3 nucleotides read TGCGCCAGCAGCCAAGGTCTCAGGGGGAACATTCAGTACTTC. Its translation is CASSQGLRGNIQYF.

The V and J genes are TRBV28 and TRBJ2-7, with TRBD1 as a possible D gene (6 bases). V was cut by 3 bases and J by 1 base, with 10 bases left in between. CDR1 MDHEN and CDR2 SYDVKM come from the germline V gene. This CDR3 spans 14 amino acids. CDR3 bases: TGTGCCAGCAGTTTCGAAGGGGGTTCCTACGAGCAGTACTTC. Residues: CASSFEGGSYEQYF.

The CDR3 sequence: CASSPPGRVEEKLFF. The CDR3 region has the DNA TGTGCCAGCAGCCCCCCCGGCAGGGTCGAGGAAAAACTGTTTTTT. The chain recombines TRBV28 with TRBJ1-4, with D maybe TRBD1 (5 bases). Trimming cost V 6 bases and J 8 bases, with 19 bases left between them. This CDR3 comprises 15 residues. The germline V gene encodes CDR1 MDHEN and CDR2 SYDVKM.

The chain recombines TRBV28 with TRBJ1-5; D unresolved. V was cut by 7 bases and J by 3 bases, with 10 bases left in between. Germline CDR1 is MDHEN and CDR2 is SYDVKM. The CDR3 has 13 residues. The CDR3 sequence is CASNRNYNQPQHF. CDR3 DNA sequence: TGTGCCAGCAACCGAAACTACAATCAGCCCCAGCATTTT.

The chain combines TRBV30 with TRBJ1-5, with 7 bases matching TRBD1. The CDR3 contains 17 residues. V shed 0 bases, J shed 6 bases, and the junction held 14 bases outside the gene matches. The V gene's germline CDR1 is GTSNPN and CDR2 SVGIG (reference sequence). CDR3 protein: CAWSVRDSPSIRQPQHF. For the CDR3, the DNA is TGTGCCTGGAGTGTACGGGACAGCCCCTCGATCCGTCAGCCCCAGCATTTT.

This clone was counted a single time. This chain links TRBV11-2 with TRBJ1-2; D is unresolved. Trimming cost V 0 bases and J 5 bases, with 10 bases left between them. The CDR3 has 14 amino acids. CDR1 SGHAT and CDR2 FQNNGV come from the germline V gene. Written as DNA, the CDR3 is TGTGCCAGCAGCTTAGACAGAGGCTCGTATGGCTACACCTTC. It yields the protein CASSLDRGSYGYTF.

The chain employs TRBV7-2 and TRBJ2-3, with 7 bases aligning to TRBD2. The ends lost 5 bases at V and 9 bases at J; junction bases unmatched: 11. There are 14 residues in the CDR3. The germline gives CDR1 SGHTA, CDR2 FQGNSA. CDR3 in amino acids: CASSTQPSGLTQYF. CDR3 DNA: TGTGCCAGCAGCACTCAACCCTCGGGACTAACGCAGTATTTT.

The chain combines TRBV9 with TRBJ2-2; TRBD1 matches 11 bases. CDR1 is SGDLS and CDR2 is YYNGEE in the germline V gene. The CDR3 contains 18 residues. V dropped 0 bases and J dropped 5; count of bases not matched to a gene: 9. The CDR3 loop is CASSVELVGTGGTGELFF. CDR3 DNA sequence: TGTGCCAGCAGCGTAGAGTTGGTCGGGACAGGGGGTACCGGGGAGCTGTTTTTT.

In its sample, this clone was seen once. The rearrangement links TRBV4-3 to TRBJ2-7; a possible D gene is TRBD1 (5 bases). The CDR3 covers 17 residues. V gave up 0 bases and J gave up 2 bases, with 17 bases separating them. Per germline, CDR1 LGHNA and CDR2 YSLEER. In DNA form, the CDR3 reads TGCGCCAGCAGCCAAGATCATTCAGGGCCGAGTGCCTACGAGCAGTACTTC. Translating gives CASSQDHSGPSAYEQYF.

The V and J genes are TRBV19 and TRBJ1-3; D uncertain. Germline values: CDR1 LNHDA, CDR2 SQIVND (reference sequence). V lost 1 base and J lost 0, with 10 bases in between. CDR3 length equals 16 residues. CDR3 in amino acids: CASSIVAARSGNTIYF. DNA of the CDR3: TGTGCCAGTAGTATAGTGGCCGCACGCTCTGGAAACACCATATATTTT. Full variable domain (rest looked up from reference TRBV19 and TRBJ1-3): DGGITQSPKYLFRKEGQNVTLSCEQNLNHDAMYWYRQDPGQGLRLIYYSQIVNDFQKGDIAEGYSVSREKKESFPLTVTSAQKNPTAFYLCASSIVAARSGNTIYFGEGSWLTVV.